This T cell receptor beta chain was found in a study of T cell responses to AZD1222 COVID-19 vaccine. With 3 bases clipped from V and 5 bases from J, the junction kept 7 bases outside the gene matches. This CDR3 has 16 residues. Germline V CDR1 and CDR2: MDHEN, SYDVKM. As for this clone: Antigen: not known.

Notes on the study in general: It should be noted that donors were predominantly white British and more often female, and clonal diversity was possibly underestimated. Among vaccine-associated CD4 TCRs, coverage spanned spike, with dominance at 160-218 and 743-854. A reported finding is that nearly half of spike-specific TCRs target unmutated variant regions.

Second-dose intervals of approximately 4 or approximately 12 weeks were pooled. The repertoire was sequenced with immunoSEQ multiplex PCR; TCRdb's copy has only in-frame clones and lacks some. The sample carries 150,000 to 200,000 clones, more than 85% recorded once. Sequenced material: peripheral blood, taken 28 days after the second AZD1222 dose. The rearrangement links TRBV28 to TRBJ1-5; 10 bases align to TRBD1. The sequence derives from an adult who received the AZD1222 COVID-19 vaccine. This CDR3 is CASSFPQGQGDQPQHF. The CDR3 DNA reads TGTGCCAGCAGTTTCCCCCAAGGACAGGGGGATCAGCCCCAGCATTTT.